This TCR beta chain was identified in a study of Tregs in tolerant kidney transplant recipients (dated by TCRdb to about 2019). Background on the whole study: The transplants used related donors with nonmyeloablative bone marrow transplantation, and mixed chimerism in the human trials was transient. The study used TCRbeta sequencing to identify donor-specific regulatory T cells before combined kidney and bone marrow transplantation, then tracked those cells after transplant. The study at large found these results: Expanding Tregs with activated donor B cells appeared to identify the most biologically relevant and donor-specific TCRbeta repertoire. In tolerant patients, the expansion of donor-specific Tregs was greater than global Treg expansion, suggesting that the expansion was antigen-driven rather than nonspecific. The study was limited by small patient numbers, and the findings need validation in larger populations and under other immunosuppression protocols. For some patients the PCR primers changed over time, which made it impossible to compare the samples from those patients at the nucleotide level. Biological reproducibility was not directly addressed, though technical replication error appeared minimal.

This specimen's time point label, interpreted: blood sample drawn before combined kidney and bone marrow transplant. Unstimulated Tregs (CD4+CD25+CD127-), CD4+ non-Tregs (CD4+CD25-), CD4 and CD8 cells were FACS-sorted from thawed PBMCs. The patients were a handful of recipients of combined kidney and bone marrow transplants from the ITN036ST trial, and samples were available only for these trial subjects. Healthy control blood was separated into PBMCs by Ficoll density gradient and cryopreserved, and patient PBMCs were collected both before and after transplant. For this clone: This receptor's antigen is unknown. The CDR3 goes on 3 residues after the read ends, and that part is filled in from the germline J gene.

For TCRbeta CDR3 sequencing, genomic DNA from the sorted cells was extracted using the QIAGEN DNeasy Blood and Tissue Kit. Through immunoSEQ, high-throughput TCRbeta CDR3 sequencing was done commercially, including PCR amplification with internal controls and bias correction. The source study handled its data this way. Unique productive TCRbeta sequences were defined by CDR3 nucleotide sequence when primers matched and otherwise by CDR3 amino acid sequence together with Vbeta and Jbeta genes. To correct sorting error, sequences shared between sorted populations at a frequency ratio of 2:1 or less were removed; the rest were assigned to the higher population. A sequence was defined as donor-reactive if the sequence was expanded at least 5-fold in CFSE-low cells compared with unstimulated cells and had a frequency of at least 0.01% in CFSE-low cells. Jensen-Shannon divergence, calculated on the top 100 TCRbeta sequences ranked by frequency, was used to quantify repertoire divergence. When a sample had multiple sequencing runs, each run was corrected for sorting error separately and the runs were then pooled. TCRdb carries this immuneACCESS record with in-frame sequences only. Its versions omit some clonotypes, under half of them owing to an unresolved V gene in the studies checked, with the rest unexplained. D and trimming come from the DNA, and the V and J calls and clone size come from that table. The table for this sample lists roughly 53,000 clones. Of the sample, about 0.83% falls within the top ten clones.

The CDR3 holds 17 amino acids from the cysteine to the phenylalanine. The DNA has 42 bases, all within the CDR3, and is read from base 1. V loses 4 bases at its end and J loses 4 bases; junction bases beyond the gene matches: 10. According to the germline V gene (reference sequence), CDR1 reads LNHDA and CDR2 reads SQIVND. The receptor was isolated from a human donor who received a combined kidney and bone marrow transplant. This material consisted of CD4+ T cells from blood, taken before the transplant. The receptor chain draws on TRBV19 and TRBJ2-1, and TRBD2 matches 10 of the central bases. The sequenced part of the CDR3 DNA is TGTGCCAGTAGTACGCGGAGAAGCGGGAGGGTTTACAATGAG. Its translation reads: CASSTRRSGRVYNE. The entire CDR3 protein reads CASSTRRSGRVYNEQFF. The entire variable domain, with the stretches around the CDR3 drawn from the reference TRBV19 and TRBJ2-1 proteins, is DGGITQSPKYLFRKEGQNVTLSCEQNLNHDAMYWYRQDPGQGLRLIYYSQIVNDFQKGDIAEGYSVSREKKESFPLTVTSAQKNPTAFYLCASSTRRSGRVYNEQFFGPGTRLTVL.